This T cell receptor (beta chain) appears in the sequencing data of a study of identical twins. TCRdb reprocessed the 5' RACE reads via MiXCR and lists one record per CDR3 protein. The sample lists 570,000 or so distinct CDR3 sequences, roughly 9.9% occurring once. This clonotype occurred many times. This same sample was also taken into another study, of yellow fever vaccine responses in identical twins.

The source of this sequence is a woman aged 18-30 years in good health. Sequenced input: PBMCs.

The CDR3 protein is CASSLGGLKNEQFF. CDR3 sequence (DNA): TGTGCCAGCAGTTTAGGGGGGCTCAAGAATGAGCAGTTCTTC. The J gene is TRBJ2-1, the V gene TRBV12-3 or TRBV12-4; maybe TRBD1 (6 bases). Trimming stripped 1 base from V and 7 bases from J, with 11 bases between. The CDR3 totals 14 residues.